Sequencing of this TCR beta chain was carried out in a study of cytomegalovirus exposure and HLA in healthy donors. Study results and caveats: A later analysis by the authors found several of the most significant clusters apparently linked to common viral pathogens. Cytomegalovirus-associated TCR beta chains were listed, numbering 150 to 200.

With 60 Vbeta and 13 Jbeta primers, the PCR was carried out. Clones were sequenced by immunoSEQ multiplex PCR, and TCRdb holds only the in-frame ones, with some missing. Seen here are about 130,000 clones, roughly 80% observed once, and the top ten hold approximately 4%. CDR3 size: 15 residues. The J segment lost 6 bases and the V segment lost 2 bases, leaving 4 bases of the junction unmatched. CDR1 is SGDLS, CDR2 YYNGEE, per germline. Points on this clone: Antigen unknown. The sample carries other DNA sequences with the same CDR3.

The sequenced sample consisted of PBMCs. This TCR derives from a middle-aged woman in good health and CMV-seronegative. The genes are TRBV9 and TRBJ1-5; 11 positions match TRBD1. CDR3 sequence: CASSVGGQGGQPQHF. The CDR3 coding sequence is TGTGCCAGCAGCGTTGGGGGACAGGGGGGTCAGCCCCAGCATTTT.